The 3 T cell receptor beta chains below all came from one sample that was sequenced in a study of regulatory T cells in long-lasting Graves disease (dated by TCRdb to the early 2020s). The method was multiplex PCR. The instrument was an Illumina HiSeq 4000. To build TCR beta libraries, CDR3 regions were amplified by Arm-PCR using iRepertoire HTBI primers. TCRdb trimmed the raw reads at Q25, called clones with MiXCR and kept productive beta chains. Merged by CDR3 protein, the rows form single entries marked with the most common genes and DNA. The sample table lists 300,000 to 500,000 distinct CDR3 sequences, about 20% of them with a count of one. The ten top clones hold about a fifth of the sample. This specimen's time point label, per the study, means: persistent/refractory GD, antithyroid drugs over 5 years with positive TRAb. For both TCR sequencing and RNA sequencing, RNA was extracted from PBMCs in TRIzol.

Sample: peripheral blood mononuclear cells (PBMCs), taken when the disease was refractory, from a patient treated with antithyroid drugs. Every receptor here comes from a female donor with Graves disease.

The chain employs TRBV27 and TRBJ2-3, with 8 positions matching TRBD2. The CDR3 loop spans 15 amino acids. CDR1 and CDR2 (germline): MNHEY, SMNVEV (reference sequence). The V segment lost 6 bases and the J segment 0 bases; nucleotides outside the gene matches: 5. The CDR3 sequence is CASRSAGASTDTQYF. The CDR3 DNA sequence: TGTGCCAGCAGGTCAGCGGGGGCTAGCACAGATACGCAGTATTTT.

This clonotype occurred a few times. This chain joins TRBV7-9 and TRBJ1-6, with unresolved D. V was clipped by 4 bases and J by 7 bases, with 11 bases between them. This CDR3 spans 14 amino acids. CDR1 is SEHNR, CDR2 FQNEAQ, per germline (reference sequence). CDR3 amino acids: CASSYAGSNSPLHF. The CDR3 nucleotides read TGTGCCAGCAGCTACGCAGGATCCAATTCACCCCTCCACTTT.

The chain joins TRBV28 to TRBJ2-7, with 13 bases that match TRBD2. The CDR3 consists of 15 residues. V dropped 5 bases and J dropped 9; count of bases not matched to a gene: 10. Germline CDR1 MDHEN, CDR2 SYDVKM. CDR3 loop: CASSPRGLAGSGQYF. The CDR3 coding sequence is TGTGCCAGCAGTCCCAGGGGACTAGCGGGAAGTGGGCAGTACTTC.